This TCR beta chain was recovered during a study of blood T cell repertoires in COVID-19. Study-level background: COVID-19 samples collected from the United States, Italy and Spain covered acute and convalescent phases. The cDNA or gDNA used as material had been derived from T cells, B-cell-depleted T cells, or PBMCs.

How the authors handled the data: Estimates of nucleated cell counts were drawn from the amplification of reference gene primers. Sequencing was performed with immunoSEQ multiplex PCR; in TCRdb, only in-frame clones are kept and a portion is missing. The V and J calls and clone size are taken from that table; D and trimming were inferred from the DNA. This sample has 100,000 to 150,000 clones; 80% occur once, and the top ten carry 16%. Germline-derived CDR1 and CDR2 are MDHEN and SYDVKM. This CDR3 has 15 amino acids. V gave up 6 bases and J gave up 2 bases, with 14 bases separating them. The clonotype comes from a man in his fifties or sixties with active or convalescent COVID-19. The rearrangement uses TRBV28 and TRBJ1-5; unclear D gene. Sequenced material: peripheral blood. In nucleotides, the CDR3 is TGTGCCAGCAGCGCCTCGGGGTTAGGCAATCAGCCCCAGCATTTT. Encoded protein: CASSASGLGNQPQHF.